This is a list of T cell receptor beta chains from one sample in a study of cytomegalovirus exposure and HLA in healthy donors. Profiling relied on immunoSEQ multiplex PCR, and the TCRdb table lists in-frame clones only, not all of them. Of around 120,000 clones in the sample, roughly 80% were seen once. The sequenced sample consisted of PBMCs. These receptors were taken from a woman between 40 and 50 years old in good health and CMV-seropositive. CDR3s include the opening cysteine and the closing phenylalanine or tryptophan. Fields, in order: V gene, D gene, J gene, clone size, CDR3 protein, CDR3 DNA. The D gene is left open where the match is weak. Rows give clone size only sometimes, using once, few, many, or a class for an expanded clone.

TRBV7-9	TRBD1	TRBJ2-6	.	CASSYLQGGRANVLTF	TGTGCCAGCAGCTACTTACAGGGGGGAAGGGCCAACGTCCTGACTTTC
TRBV6-5	.	TRBJ2-2	.	CASSRSGNTGELFF	TGTGCCAGCAGCCGATCGGGGAACACCGGGGAGCTGTTTTTT
TRBV27	.	TRBJ2-1	.	CASSLKRAGGTPTKQFF	TGTGCCAGCAGTTTAAAGCGGGCAGGGGGTACTCCAACCAAGCAGTTCTTC
TRBV30	TRBD2	TRBJ2-1	.	CAWSVTGRGDDQFF	TGTGCCTGGAGTGTAACGGGGAGGGGAGATGACCAGTTCTTC
TRBV6-5	TRBD1	TRBJ2-7	.	CASKRGQEAYEQYF	TGTGCCAGCAAAAGAGGACAGGAGGCCTACGAGCAGTACTTC
TRBV7-2	TRBD2	TRBJ2-2	.	CASSWYGGDTGELFF	TGTGCCAGCAGCTGGTACGGGGGGGATACCGGGGAGCTGTTTTTT
TRBV5-1	.	TRBJ2-2	.	CASSLNNANTGELFF	TGCGCCAGCAGCTTGAACAATGCGAACACCGGGGAGCTGTTTTTT
TRBV21-1	.	TRBJ2-5	.	CASSNQSPASGALKEETQYF	TGTGCCAGCAGCAACCAATCCCCGGCTAGCGGGGCCCTAAAAGAAGAGACCCAGTACTTC
TRBV19	TRBD1	TRBJ2-6	.	CASRRTGGRWAGANVLTF	TGTGCCAGTCGGAGGACAGGGGGCCGCTGGGCTGGGGCCAACGTCCTGACTTTC
TRBV9	TRBD2	TRBJ2-3	once	CASGPLGTSGADTQYF	TGTGCCAGCGGCCCACTTGGGACTAGCGGGGCAGATACGCAGTATTTT
TRBV5-6	.	TRBJ2-4	.	CASRSGMLSKNIQYF	TGTGCCAGCAGATCAGGGATGTTATCCAAAAACATTCAGTACTTC
TRBV2	TRBD1	TRBJ1-5	.	CASRIDRGRQPQHF	TGTGCCAGCAGGATTGACAGGGGAAGACAGCCCCAGCATTTT
TRBV5-1	TRBD1	TRBJ1-3	.	CASSGGQGSSGNTIYF	TGCGCCAGCAGCGGGGGACAGGGGAGCTCTGGAAACACCATATATTTT
TRBV5-4	TRBD2	TRBJ2-7	.	CASSLYLAGAYEQYF	TGTGCCAGCAGCTTATATCTAGCGGGAGCCTACGAGCAGTACTTC
TRBV10-3	TRBD2	TRBJ2-3	.	CATRLAGGSTDTQYF	TGTGCCACCAGACTAGCGGGGGGGAGCACAGATACGCAGTATTTT
TRBV7-3	.	TRBJ2-1	.	CASSLSLGHTLNEQFF	TGTGCCAGCAGCCTGAGCCTGGGACACACTCTTAATGAGCAGTTCTTC
TRBV6-5	.	TRBJ2-2	.	CASSLVAATGELFF	TGTGCCAGCAGTTTAGTAGCCGCCACCGGGGAGCTGTTTTTT
TRBV29-1	TRBD2	TRBJ2-7	.	CSVAGGLHFPYEQYF	TGCAGCGTTGCCGGGGGACTACATTTCCCCTACGAGCAGTACTTC
TRBV29-1	TRBD1	TRBJ2-7	.	CSVEGTDRYEQYF	TGCAGCGTTGAGGGGACGGACAGGTACGAGCAGTACTTC
TRBV7-2	.	TRBJ1-5	.	CASSVTTDFGQPQHF	TGTGCCAGCAGCGTCACGACAGATTTCGGGCAGCCCCAGCATTTT
TRBV27	TRBD1	TRBJ1-1	.	CASSPHPPTGGNTEAFF	TGTGCCAGCAGTCCTCACCCCCCTACAGGGGGGAACACTGAAGCTTTCTTT
TRBV18	.	TRBJ1-3	.	CASSPDGVGNTIYF	TGTGCCAGCTCACCGGACGGGGTAGGAAACACCATATATTTT
TRBV4-1	TRBD1	TRBJ2-7	once	CASSPGWQGVGYEQYF	TGCGCCAGCAGCCCCGGGTGGCAGGGGGTTGGATACGAGCAGTACTTC
TRBV5-4	.	TRBJ2-3	.	CASSFAGATDTQYF	TGTGCCAGCAGCTTTGCGGGGGCCACAGATACGCAGTATTTT
TRBV30	TRBD1	TRBJ2-7	.	CAWSPWTGGAYEQYF	TGTGCCTGGAGTCCATGGACAGGGGGGGCCTACGAGCAGTACTTC
TRBV5-1	TRBD1	TRBJ1-1	.	CASSLAGTGNTEAFF	TGCGCCAGCAGCTTGGCCGGGACAGGGAACACTGAAGCTTTCTTT